This T cell receptor (beta chain) was profiled in a study of PD-L1 blockade in urothelial cancer. Across the whole study: Median T cell yield from tumor specimens was 1,400 or so cells. Findings and limits, study-wide: Each patient yielded one FFPE tumor sample, not obtained immediately pretreatment. Tumors from patients achieving durable benefit contained more tumor-infiltrating T lymphocytes.

The CDR3 runs 15 residues. Germline CDR1 reads MNHGY; CDR2 reads SAAAGT. Trimming took 6 bases from V and 1 from J; bases not matched to a gene: 9. Concerning this clone: Its antigen remains unknown.

Assay: immunoSEQ multiplex PCR; the TCRdb copy retains only in-frame clones and omits some. The data hold fewer than 45,000 clones, with around 33% observed a single time. The sequencing here drew on tumor tissue, taken before atezolizumab (anti-PD-L1) treatment. The gene calls are TRBV6-8 and TRBJ2-7; 7 nucleotides line up with TRBD1. This receptor was taken from a man aged 55 to 70 with urothelial cancer. DNA for the CDR3: TGTGCCAGCAGACCTCCCAGGGGGAGTTCCTACGAGCAGTACTTC. Protein product: CASRPPRGSSYEQYF.